These 24 T cell receptor beta chains came from one sample sequenced in a study of blood T cell repertoires in COVID-19. Data came from immunoSEQ multiplex PCR; TCRdb stores just in-frame clones and leaves some out. The sample holds over 200,000 clones; roughly 80% are singletons and the top ten take approximately 5%. The sequenced sample consisted of peripheral blood. The receptors shown here come from a human donor in a cohort sampled during active COVID-19.

This rearrangement joins TRBV18 to TRBJ2-7, with D perhaps TRBD2 (5 bases). The CDR3 spans 14 residues. In germline, CDR1 is KGHSH, CDR2 LQKENI. The ends were cut back, 2 bases at V and 2 bases at J, with 10 bases in the middle. The CDR3 here is CASSPDGVTYEQYF. In DNA form, the CDR3 reads TGTGCCAGCTCACCAGACGGGGTGACCTACGAGCAGTACTTC. The variable domain in full, completed from reference TRBV18 and TRBJ2-7, reads NAGVMQNPRHLVRRRGQEARLRCSPMKGHSHVYWYRQLPEEGLKFMVYLQKENIIDESGMPKERFSAEFPKEGPSILRIQQVVRGDSAAYFCASSPDGVTYEQYFGPGTRLTVT.

The genes are TRBV3-1 (or the pseudogene TRBV3-2) and TRBJ2-1, with 14 bases lining up with TRBD2. Germline-derived CDR1 and CDR2 are LGHDT and YNNKEL (reference sequence). V lost 0 bases and J lost 10; bases outside the gene matches: 5. CDR3 length: 16 amino acids. The CDR3 DNA follows: TGTGCCAGCAGCCAAGAGGGACTAGCGGGAGTACGGGAGCAGTTCTTC. Translating gives CASSQEGLAGVREQFF.

The rearrangement joins TRBV5-6 to TRBJ2-6; a weak D match, TRBD1 (6 bases). The V gene's germline CDR1 is SGHDT and CDR2 YYEEEE. V was shortened by 5 bases and J by 4 bases, with 13 bases between the two germline ends. This CDR3 spans 15 amino acids. The CDR3 DNA is TGTGCCAGCAGTAAAACAGGGTACGGGGCCAACGTCCTGACTTTC. Its protein product is CASSKTGYGANVLTF.

The table lists this clone with a count of one. The chain joins TRBV19 to TRBJ2-7; TRBD1 agrees at 8 bases. The length of the CDR3 is 16 residues. The V gene end was trimmed by 3 bases and the J gene end by 0 bases; junction bases not matched to a gene: 7. Looked up from germline, CDR1 is LNHDA and CDR2 is SQIVND (reference sequence). CDR3 region: CASSIWTGKGSYEQYF. The CDR3 bases are TGTGCCAGTAGTATTTGGACAGGGAAGGGCTCCTACGAGCAGTACTTC.

V usage is TRBV7-2 and J usage is TRBJ2-7; TRBD2 matches 11 bases. J lost 7 bases, V lost 6 bases, and 11 bases had no gene match. CDR1 and CDR2 (germline): SGHTA, FQGNSA. There are 15 residues in the CDR3. The CDR3 is CASRPYLAGGWEQYF. The CDR3 DNA follows: TGTGCCAGCAGACCCTATTTAGCGGGAGGGTGGGAGCAGTACTTC.

V usage is TRBV4-3 and J usage is TRBJ1-5, with D unclear. Germline V CDR1 and CDR2: LGHNA, YSLEER. Trimming took 0 bases from V and 5 from J, leaving 8 bases between them. The CDR3 is 14 residues long. The CDR3 bases are TGCGCCAGCAGCCAAGATGGGAGGGATCAGCCCCAGCATTTT. Residues: CASSQDGRDQPQHF.

The gene calls are TRBV9 and TRBJ1-3; tentatively, D is TRBD1 (5 bases). The V end lost 0 bases, the J end lost 4 bases, and 8 bases lay between the germline ends. The CDR3 is 14 residues long. The germline V gene has CDR1 SGDLS and CDR2 YYNGEE. The CDR3 nucleotides are TGTGCCAGCAGCGTAGAGGGGTCAGGAAACACCATATATTTT. Residues: CASSVEGSGNTIYF.

The chain combines TRBV24-1 with TRBJ2-7, with 7 bases that match TRBD2. J was trimmed by 0 bases and V by 7 bases; bases with no gene match: 2. Per germline, CDR1 KGHDR and CDR2 SFDVKD. This CDR3 spans 13 amino acids. In DNA, the CDR3 is TGTGCCACCAGGCGGGGGAGCTCCTACGAGCAGTACTTC. As protein: CATRRGSSYEQYF.

CDR3 sequence (DNA): TGTGCCAGCAGCTTGATGGGGGACTACTCTGGGGCCAACGTCCTGACTTTC. This encodes CASSLMGDYSGANVLTF. The chain links TRBV7-2 to TRBJ2-6; 7 bases match TRBD2. Looked up from germline, CDR1 is SGHTA and CDR2 is FQGNSA. The CDR3 totals 17 residues. V lost 3 bases, J lost 0 bases, and 5 bases stayed unmatched.

This clone came up a few times. The chain recombines TRBV28 with TRBJ2-7, with a tentative D call TRBD1 (6 bases). This CDR3 is 15 amino acids long. The V end was cut by 0 bases, the J end by 1 base, with 10 bases between. Germline CDR1 and CDR2: MDHEN and SYDVKM. The CDR3 loop reads CASSLWARGSYEQYF. In DNA, the CDR3 is TGTGCCAGCAGTTTATGGGCGAGGGGGTCCTACGAGCAGTACTTC.

The J gene is TRBJ1-2, the V gene TRBV28; 9 nucleotides align to TRBD1. V trimming: 7 bases; J trimming: 2 bases; junction bases outside the gene matches: 8. The germline gives CDR1 MDHEN, CDR2 SYDVKM. The CDR3 runs 15 residues. The CDR3 bases are TGTGCCAGCACCTCTCCAGGACAGGGGAACTATGGCTACACCTTC. This encodes CASTSPGQGNYGYTF.

J is TRBJ2-5 and V is TRBV7-2; TRBD2 matches 8 bases. Germline V gene lookup returns CDR1 SGHTA and CDR2 FQGNSA. V was pared by 4 bases and J by 5 bases, with 9 bases of the junction left unmatched. The CDR3 sequence is 15 residues long. The CDR3 nucleotides read TGTGCCAGCAGCTACCAGCGGGGGTCCGGCGAGACCCAGTACTTC. Its protein product is CASSYQRGSGETQYF.

This clone came up once. At the DNA level, this CDR3 is encoded by other sequences in the same sample as well. V usage is TRBV19 and J usage is TRBJ1-1; unclear D gene. Trimming removed 3 bases from V and 5 bases from J, with 10 bases in between. The germline V gene encodes CDR1 LNHDA and CDR2 SQIVND (reference sequence). This CDR3 contains 13 residues. CDR3 protein: CASSMSRNTEAFF. The CDR3 coding sequence is TGTGCCAGTAGTATGAGCAGGAATACTGAAGCTTTCTTT.

A word on this clone: This same CDR3 is encoded by further DNA sequences in the sample. This chain links TRBV4-1 with TRBJ2-7; 14 bases fit TRBD2. The V gene end was trimmed by 4 bases and the J gene end by 6 bases; junction bases not matched to a gene: 2. The CDR3 sequence is 14 residues long. Germline V gene lookup returns CDR1 MGHRA and CDR2 YSYEKL. The CDR3 DNA follows: TGCGCCAGCAGCCTTGGACTAGCGGGAGGCGAGCAGTACTTC. Protein sequence: CASSLGLAGGEQYF.

A few counts support this clone. The chain employs TRBV11-2 and TRBJ1-1, with 9 bases identical to TRBD1. The ends lost 2 bases at V and 1 base at J; junction bases unmatched: 11. The CDR3 covers 18 residues. The germline CDR1 and CDR2 sequences are SGHAT and FQNNGV. As DNA, the CDR3 is TGTGCCAGCAGCTTAAGCGGTGTATACAGGGGGCCGAACACTGAAGCTTTCTTT. It yields the protein CASSLSGVYRGPNTEAFF.

The CDR3 DNA reads as TGTGCCAGCAGCTCCCCGTACTCTGGAAACACCATATATTTT. The encoded protein is CASSSPYSGNTIYF. The rearrangement links TRBV7-2 to TRBJ1-3; D gene unclear. V shed 4 bases and J shed 0 bases, with 7 bases lying between them. Germline V gives CDR1 SGHTA, CDR2 FQGNSA. This CDR3 spans 14 amino acids.

The rearrangement uses TRBV5-4 and TRBJ1-2, with no clear D. The V gene lost 0 bases and the J gene lost 0 bases, with 3 bases spanning the gap. The germline V gene has CDR1 SGHNT and CDR2 YYREEE (reference sequence). CDR3 length: 13 residues. For the CDR3, the DNA is TGTGCCAGCAGCTTGGGAGCTAACTATGGCTACACCTTC. Protein sequence: CASSLGANYGYTF.

The chain carries TRBV12-3 or TRBV12-4 and TRBJ1-5; D is ambiguous. V lost 3 bases, J lost 9 bases, and 9 bases lay in between. The CDR3 sequence is 12 residues long. CDR3 sequence reads: CASSLGSGPQHF. CDR3 bases: TGTGCCAGCAGTTTGGGCAGTGGGCCCCAGCATTTT.

The chain joins TRBV6-2 or TRBV6-3 to TRBJ2-7; 14 bases map to TRBD2. This CDR3 spans 18 amino acids. Trimming cost V 4 bases and J 3 bases; bases outside gene matches: 11. Germline CDR1 reads MNHEY; CDR2 reads SVGEGT. CDR3 sequence reads: CASSSPGLAGVMSYEQYF. The DNA for the CDR3 is TGTGCCAGCAGTTCTCCGGGACTAGCGGGAGTAATGAGCTACGAGCAGTACTTC.

Points on this clone: A junction boundary mismatches the germline segment, possibly from a read error. J is TRBJ1-1 and V is TRBV28, with TRBD1 matching 10 bases. The CDR3 is 11 residues long. The germline V gene encodes CDR1 MDHEN and CDR2 SYDVKM. The DNA of the CDR3 is TGTGCCAGCAGTTTAGGGGACAGGGGCGACTTT. Translation: CASSLGDRGDF. Using reference TRBV28 and TRBJ1-1 for the parts outside the CDR3, the full variable domain is DVKVTQSSRYLVKRTGEKVFLECVQDMDHENMFWYRQDPGLGLRLIYFSYDVKMKEKGDIPEGYSVSREKKERFSLILESASTNQTSMYLCASSLGDRGDFGQGTRLTVV.

The rearrangement uses TRBV6-5 and TRBJ2-6; a weak D match, TRBD2 (6 bases). V was pared by 6 bases and J by 0 bases, with 9 bases between. Germline V gene lookup returns CDR1 MNHEY and CDR2 SVGAGI. The CDR3 covers 15 residues. Here the CDR3 DNA reads TGTGCCAGCAGCGGAGGGGACTCTGGGGCCAACGTCCTGACTTTC. It is translated as CASSGGDSGANVLTF.

The rearrangement uses TRBV28 and TRBJ1-1, with 8 bases identical to TRBD1. This CDR3 comprises 15 residues. V was clipped by 6 bases and J by 4 bases; unmatched bases: 10. In germline, CDR1 is MDHEN, CDR2 SYDVKM. CDR3 sequence reads: CASSVTRGLSTEAFF. Here the CDR3 DNA reads TGTGCCAGCAGCGTGACCAGGGGGCTTAGCACTGAAGCTTTCTTT.

The V and J genes are TRBV2 and TRBJ1-4; a possible D gene is TRBD1 (6 bases). Per the germline V gene, CDR1 is SNHLY and CDR2 is FYNNEI. CDR3 size: 14 residues. With 7 bases removed from V and 8 bases from J, the gap between germline ends came to 17 bases. CDR3 loop: CASILQGRSEKLFF. CDR3 sequence (DNA): TGTGCCAGCATTCTACAGGGAAGAAGCGAAAAACTGTTTTTT. Using reference TRBV2 and TRBJ1-4 for the parts outside the CDR3, the full variable domain is EPEVTQTPSHQVTQMGQEVILRCVPISNHLYFYWYRQILGQKVEFLVSFYNNEISEKSEIFDDQFSVERPDGSNFTLKIRSTKLEDSAMYFCASILQGRSEKLFFGSGTQLSVL.

This clone was observed a handful of times. The genes are TRBV6-4 and TRBJ2-7, with TRBD2 matching over 12 bases. The germline V gene encodes CDR1 MRHNA and CDR2 SNTAGT. The CDR3 length is 14 residues. This CDR3 is CAATSGRLYYEQYF. CDR3 nucleotides: TGTGCAGCGACTAGCGGGAGACTTTACTACGAGCAGTACTTC.